This passage covers 10 T cell receptor beta chains from one sample sequenced in a study of blood T cell repertoires in COVID-19 (TCRdb year 2020). Library generation was performed with the immunoSEQ multiplex PCR assay. The clones in this table, taken by TCRdb from immuneACCESS, are in-frame only. Not every clone is retained; where verified, under half of the shortfall comes from an unresolved V gene, and the cause of the rest is unknown. The sample includes 150,000 to 200,000 clones, with 76% observed a single time. Roughly 8.7% of the sample lies in the top ten. Sequencing input: peripheral blood. Receptor source: a woman aged 45 to 65 with active or convalescent COVID-19.

V is TRBV7-9 and J is TRBJ2-3, with 12 nucleotides matching TRBD2. Trimming took 2 bases from V and 5 from J; bases not matched to a gene: 2. CDR1 and CDR2 (germline): SEHNR, FQNEAQ (reference sequence). This CDR3 region has 15 residues. The CDR3 protein is CASSLLAGGQDTQYF. For the CDR3, the DNA is TGTGCCAGCAGCTTACTAGCGGGGGGGCAAGATACGCAGTATTTT.

The gene calls are TRBV21-1 and TRBJ1-1; TRBD1 is taken as the D call from the table, unchecked against the DNA. TRBV21-1 is assigned pseudogene status. This CDR3 has 14 residues. CDR3 sequence (DNA): TGTGCCAGCAGGACAGGGGGCATAAGTGCTGAAGCTTTCTTT. Protein sequence: CASRTGGISAEAFF.

This clone was seen more than once but under ten times. The genes are TRBV9 and TRBJ2-1; 8 bases are shared with TRBD1. Germline loops: CDR1 SGDLS, CDR2 YYNGEE. V was clipped by 4 bases and J by 3 bases; unmatched bases: 3. The CDR3 runs to 14 residues. The CDR3 loop is CASSRTGNYNEQFF. The CDR3 nucleotides read TGTGCCAGCAGCCGGACAGGGAACTACAATGAGCAGTTCTTC.

This clone was seen once. The chain has TRBV18 and TRBJ2-7, with 7 bases fitting TRBD2. The CDR3 has 14 residues. Germline V gene sequence: CDR1 KGHSH, CDR2 LQKENI. The ends lost 0 bases at V and 3 bases at J; junction bases unmatched: 2. The DNA of the CDR3 is TGTGCCAGCTCACCACCGGGGGGGAACTACGAGCAGTACTTC. Translating gives CASSPPGGNYEQYF.

The chain recombines TRBV6-5 with TRBJ1-2; maybe TRBD1 (6 bases). Germline assignment: CDR1 MNHEY and CDR2 SVGAGI. This CDR3 is 15 amino acids long. With 6 bases removed from V and 0 bases from J, the gap between germline ends came to 14 bases. The CDR3 bases are TGTGCCAGCAGCCTGCAGGGGATAGCTAACTATGGCTACACCTTC. Translating it yields CASSLQGIANYGYTF.

V gene TRBV12-3 or TRBV12-4 combines with J gene TRBJ2-5; 9 bases fit TRBD2. With 7 bases clipped from V and 5 bases from J, the junction kept 2 bases outside the gene matches. This CDR3 has 12 residues. This chain's CDR3 is CASNSGSETQYF. CDR3 DNA sequence: TGTGCCAGCAATAGCGGGAGTGAGACCCAGTACTTC.

V and J are TRBV3-1 (or the pseudogene TRBV3-2) and TRBJ1-2, with D possibly TRBD1 on 5 matching bases. There are 14 residues in the CDR3. The germline V and J ends were trimmed by 1 base and 4 bases, with 10 bases remaining between them. Per germline, CDR1 LGHDT and CDR2 YNNKEL (reference sequence). Written as DNA, the CDR3 is TGTGCCAGCAGCCAAGCAGGGATAGGCTATGGCTACACCTTC. Protein product: CASSQAGIGYGYTF.

This chain joins TRBV4-2 and TRBJ1-5; D unclear. V dropped 1 base and J dropped 7 bases, with 11 bases sitting between them. Germline V CDR1 and CDR2: LGHNA, YNFKEQ. This CDR3 is 14 amino acids long. CDR3 nucleotide sequence: TGTGCCAGCAGCCAAGTCGGCGGCGAGCAGCCCCAGCATTTT. Translation: CASSQVGGEQPQHF.

The chain is built from TRBV15 and TRBJ1-3, with D perhaps TRBD1 (5 bases). Germline V lookup: CDR1 LNHNV, CDR2 YYDKDF (reference sequence). CDR3 size: 16 residues. Trimming removed 5 bases from V and 0 bases from J, with 14 bases in between. The CDR3 region is CATSGTTASSGNTIYF. The CDR3 DNA reads as TGTGCCACCAGCGGCACGACAGCCAGCTCTGGAAACACCATATATTTT.

The V and J genes are TRBV6-5 and TRBJ2-1; 7 bases match TRBD2. The CDR3 length is 16 residues. Germline loops: CDR1 MNHEY, CDR2 SVGAGI. V shed 2 bases and J 5 bases; nucleotides not matched to a gene: 9. CDR3 sequence (DNA): TGTGCCAGCAGTTACCGTGGTAGCGGGTTCCACAATGAGCAGTTCTTC. It encodes CASSYRGSGFHNEQFF.